The clone carrying this TCR beta chain was detected once. The length of the CDR3 is 13 residues. Germline CDR1 SGHTA, CDR2 FQGNSA. J was trimmed by 10 bases and V by 3 bases; bases with no gene match: 5. This sample stems from a study of blood T cell repertoires in COVID-19. For the study at large: From the United States, Italy and Spain came samples of acute and convalescent COVID-19. In each case, the material was cDNA or gDNA derived from T cells, B-cell-depleted T cells, or PBMCs.

Original analysis: Quantification of nucleated cells was approximated via reference gene primer amplification. Sequencing used immunoSEQ multiplex PCR; TCRdb keeps in-frame clones, though not all of them. The V and J calls and clone size were taken over from that table, and D and trimming were inferred from the DNA. The data show tens of thousands of clones, around 76% seen once. The gene calls are TRBV7-2 and TRBJ2-3; 9 nucleotides agree with TRBD2. Sample: peripheral blood. The sequence came from a woman of 80 years or more with active or convalescent COVID-19. DNA for the CDR3: TGTGCCAGCAGCTTGAGACTAGCGGAGGCGCAGTATTTT. Translated: CASSLRLAEAQYF.